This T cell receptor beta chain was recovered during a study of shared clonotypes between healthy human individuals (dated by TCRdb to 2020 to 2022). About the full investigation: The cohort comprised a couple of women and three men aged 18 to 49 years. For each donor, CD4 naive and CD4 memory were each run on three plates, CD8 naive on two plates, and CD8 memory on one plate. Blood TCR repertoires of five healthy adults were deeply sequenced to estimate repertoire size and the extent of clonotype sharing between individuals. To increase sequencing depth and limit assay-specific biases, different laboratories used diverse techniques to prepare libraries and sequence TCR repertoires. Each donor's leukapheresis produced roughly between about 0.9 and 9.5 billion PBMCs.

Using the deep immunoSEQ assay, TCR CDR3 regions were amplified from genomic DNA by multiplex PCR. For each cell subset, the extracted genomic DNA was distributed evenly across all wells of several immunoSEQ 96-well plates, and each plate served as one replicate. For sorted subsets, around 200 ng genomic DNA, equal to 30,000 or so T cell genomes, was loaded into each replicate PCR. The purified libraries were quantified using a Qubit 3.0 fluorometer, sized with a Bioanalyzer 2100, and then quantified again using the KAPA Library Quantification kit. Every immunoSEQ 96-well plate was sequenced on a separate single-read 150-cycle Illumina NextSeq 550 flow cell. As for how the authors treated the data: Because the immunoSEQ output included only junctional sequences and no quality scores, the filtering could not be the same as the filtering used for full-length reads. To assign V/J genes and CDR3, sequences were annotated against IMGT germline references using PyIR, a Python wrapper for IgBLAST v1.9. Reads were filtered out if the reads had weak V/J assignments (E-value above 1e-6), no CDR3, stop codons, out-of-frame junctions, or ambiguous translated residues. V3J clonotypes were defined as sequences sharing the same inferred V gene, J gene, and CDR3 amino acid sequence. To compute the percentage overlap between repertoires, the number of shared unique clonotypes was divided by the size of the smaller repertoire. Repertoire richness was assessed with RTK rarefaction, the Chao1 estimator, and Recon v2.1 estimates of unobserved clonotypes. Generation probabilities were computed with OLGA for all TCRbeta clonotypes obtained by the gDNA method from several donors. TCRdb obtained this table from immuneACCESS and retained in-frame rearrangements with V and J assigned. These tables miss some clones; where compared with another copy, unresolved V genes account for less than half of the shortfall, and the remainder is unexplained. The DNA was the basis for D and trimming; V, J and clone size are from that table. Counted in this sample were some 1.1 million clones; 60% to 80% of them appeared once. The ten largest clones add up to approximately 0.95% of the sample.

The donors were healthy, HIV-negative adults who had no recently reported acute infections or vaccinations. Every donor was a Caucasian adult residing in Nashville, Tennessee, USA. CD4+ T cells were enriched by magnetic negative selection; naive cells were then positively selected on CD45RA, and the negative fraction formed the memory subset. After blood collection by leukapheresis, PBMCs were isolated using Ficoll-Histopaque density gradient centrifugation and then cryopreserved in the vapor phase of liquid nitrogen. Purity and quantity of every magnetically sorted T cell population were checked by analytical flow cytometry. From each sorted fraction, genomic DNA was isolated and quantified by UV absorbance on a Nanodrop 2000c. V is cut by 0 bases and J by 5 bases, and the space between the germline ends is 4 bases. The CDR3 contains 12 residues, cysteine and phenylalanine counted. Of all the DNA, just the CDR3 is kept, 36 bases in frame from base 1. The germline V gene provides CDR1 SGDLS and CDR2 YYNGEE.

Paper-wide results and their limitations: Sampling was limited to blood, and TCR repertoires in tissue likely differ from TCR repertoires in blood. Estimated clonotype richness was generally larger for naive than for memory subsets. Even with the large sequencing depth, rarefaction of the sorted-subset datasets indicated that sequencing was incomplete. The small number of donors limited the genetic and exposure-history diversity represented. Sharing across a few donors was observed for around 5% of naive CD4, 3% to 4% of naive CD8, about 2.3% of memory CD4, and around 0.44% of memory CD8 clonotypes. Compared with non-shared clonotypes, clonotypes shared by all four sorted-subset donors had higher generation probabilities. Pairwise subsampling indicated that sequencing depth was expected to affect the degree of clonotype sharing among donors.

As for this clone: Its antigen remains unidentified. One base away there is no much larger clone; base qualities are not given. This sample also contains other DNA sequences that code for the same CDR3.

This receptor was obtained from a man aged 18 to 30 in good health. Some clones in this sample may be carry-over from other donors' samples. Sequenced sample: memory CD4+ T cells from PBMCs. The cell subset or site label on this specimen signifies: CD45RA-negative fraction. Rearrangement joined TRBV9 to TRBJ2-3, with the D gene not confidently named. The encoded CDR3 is CASSVGGDTQYF. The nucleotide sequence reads TGTGCCAGCAGCGTAGGAGGAGATACGCAGTATTTT.